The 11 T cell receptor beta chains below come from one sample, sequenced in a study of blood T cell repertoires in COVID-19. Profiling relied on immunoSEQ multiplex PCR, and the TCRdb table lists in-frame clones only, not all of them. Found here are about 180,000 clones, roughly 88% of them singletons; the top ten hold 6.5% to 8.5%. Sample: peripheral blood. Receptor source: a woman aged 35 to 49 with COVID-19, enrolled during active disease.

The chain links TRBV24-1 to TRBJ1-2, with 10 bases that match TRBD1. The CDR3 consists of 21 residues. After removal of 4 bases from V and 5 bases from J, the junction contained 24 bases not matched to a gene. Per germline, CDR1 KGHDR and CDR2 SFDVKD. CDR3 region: CATSEPPGTGALAESPYGYTF. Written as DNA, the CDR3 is TGTGCCACCAGTGAGCCCCCCGGGACAGGGGCCCTCGCTGAGTCACCGTATGGCTACACCTTC.

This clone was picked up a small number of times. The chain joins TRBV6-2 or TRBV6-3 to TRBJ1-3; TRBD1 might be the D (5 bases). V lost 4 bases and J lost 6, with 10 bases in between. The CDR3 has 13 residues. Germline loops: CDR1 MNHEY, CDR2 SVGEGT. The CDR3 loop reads CASSWDSLNTIYF. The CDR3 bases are TGTGCCAGCAGTTGGGACTCCTTAAACACCATATATTTT.

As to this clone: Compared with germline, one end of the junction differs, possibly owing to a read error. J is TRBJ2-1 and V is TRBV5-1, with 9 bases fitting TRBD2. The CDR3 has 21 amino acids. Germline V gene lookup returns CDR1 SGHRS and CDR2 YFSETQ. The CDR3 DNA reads TGCGCCAGCGGCTTGTTTCTGCGCCCTAGCGGGGCCGATAGCTCCTACAATGAGCAGTTCTTC. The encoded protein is CASGLFLRPSGADSSYNEQFF.

CDR3 sequence reads: CASSPTTSRDRDRGFYEQYF. CDR3 DNA sequence: TGTGCCAGCAGTCCGACTACTAGCAGGGACCGAGACAGGGGGTTCTACGAGCAGTACTTC. This rearrangement joins TRBV28 to TRBJ2-7, with 9 bases matching TRBD1. The V gene's germline CDR1 is MDHEN and CDR2 SYDVKM. V shed 5 bases, J shed 3 bases, and the junction held 23 bases outside the gene matches. The CDR3 loop spans 20 amino acids.

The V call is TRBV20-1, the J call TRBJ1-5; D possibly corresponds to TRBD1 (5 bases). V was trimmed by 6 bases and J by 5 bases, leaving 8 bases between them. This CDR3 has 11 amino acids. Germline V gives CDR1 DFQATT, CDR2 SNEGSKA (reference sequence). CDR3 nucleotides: TGCAGTGCCGGAGGGGATCAGCCCCAGCATTTT. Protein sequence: CSAGGDQPQHF.

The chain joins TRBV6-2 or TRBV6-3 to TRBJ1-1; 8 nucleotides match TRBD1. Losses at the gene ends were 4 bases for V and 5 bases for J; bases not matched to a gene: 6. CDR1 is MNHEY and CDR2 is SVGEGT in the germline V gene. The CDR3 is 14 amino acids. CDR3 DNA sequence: TGTGCCAGCAGTTTCAGGGGGCGCGGGACTGAAGCTTTCTTT. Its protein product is CASSFRGRGTEAFF.

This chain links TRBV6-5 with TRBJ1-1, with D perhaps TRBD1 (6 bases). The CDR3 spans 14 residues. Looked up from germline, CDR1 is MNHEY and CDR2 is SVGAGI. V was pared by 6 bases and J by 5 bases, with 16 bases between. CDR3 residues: CASRNRADATEAFF. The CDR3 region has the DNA TGTGCCAGCAGGAACAGGGCGGATGCAACTGAAGCTTTCTTT.

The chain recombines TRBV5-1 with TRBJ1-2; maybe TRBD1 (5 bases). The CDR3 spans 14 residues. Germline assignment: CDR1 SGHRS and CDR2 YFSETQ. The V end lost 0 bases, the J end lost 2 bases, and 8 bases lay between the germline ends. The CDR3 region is CASSLGQPNYGYTF. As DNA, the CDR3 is TGCGCCAGCAGCTTGGGACAGCCCAACTATGGCTACACCTTC.

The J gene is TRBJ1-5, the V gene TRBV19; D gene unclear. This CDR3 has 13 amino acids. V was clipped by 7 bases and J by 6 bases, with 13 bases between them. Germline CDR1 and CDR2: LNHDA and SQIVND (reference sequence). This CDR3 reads CASTLMHSQPQHF. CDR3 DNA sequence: TGTGCCAGTACCCTAATGCACAGTCAGCCCCAGCATTTT.

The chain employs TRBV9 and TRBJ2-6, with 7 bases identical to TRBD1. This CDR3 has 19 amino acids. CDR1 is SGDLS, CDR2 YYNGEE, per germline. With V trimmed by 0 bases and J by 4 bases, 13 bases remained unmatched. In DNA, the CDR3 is TGTGCCAGCAGCGTAGACTCCTTAGGGACGGGACAGGGGGCCAACGTCCTGACTTTC. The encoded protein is CASSVDSLGTGQGANVLTF.

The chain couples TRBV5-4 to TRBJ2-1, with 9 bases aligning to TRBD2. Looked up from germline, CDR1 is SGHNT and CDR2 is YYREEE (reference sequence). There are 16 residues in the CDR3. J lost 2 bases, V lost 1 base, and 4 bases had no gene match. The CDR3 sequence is CASSLRGGGAYNEQFF. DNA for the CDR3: TGTGCCAGCAGCTTGAGAGGCGGGGGGGCCTACAATGAGCAGTTCTTC.